The rows below give T cell receptor beta chains drawn from one sample of a study of beta chain features in type 1 diabetes. Produced via immunoSEQ multiplex PCR; TCRdb's table is partial and in-frame only. Found here are over 40,000 clones, roughly 68% of them singletons; the top ten hold about 2%. The sequencing input was Tregs from blood. The receptors originated from a young woman with type 1 diabetes. Both conserved end residues are trimmed from each CDR3.

>TRBJ2-2|TRBV7-2
ASRGRAGPRVGELF
>TRBJ1-1|TRBV18
ASSRLGQGFGTEAF
>TRBJ2-1|TRBV5-1
ASRAGRYNEQF
>TRBJ1-6|TRBV5-1
ASRGGTGAINSPLH
>TRBJ2-4|TRBV11-2
ASSLGGWAKNIQY
>TRBJ2-7|TRBV12-5
ASGRDYSYEQY
>TRBJ2-2|TRBV7-2
ASSHRDWKNTGELF
>TRBJ2-1|TRBV19
ASKLGPRHNEQF
>TRBJ1-6|TRBV5-1
ASSFGQENSPLH
>TRBJ2-7|TRBV5-1
ASSLAKTYEQY
>TRBJ2-1|TRBV5-1
ASARQGQGFYNEQF
>TRBJ1-2|TRBV11-2
ASSQKRGYT
>TRBJ2-6|TRBV9
ASSVGTGIAGANVLT
>.|TRBV5-4
ASSFPGSRNTYEQY
>TRBJ2-1|TRBV5-4
ASSLRRGSSPYNEQF
>TRBJ2-6|TRBV10-3
ATRTGVDGANVLT
>TRBJ2-2|TRBV7-3
ASRPPGQTGELF
>TRBJ1-5|TRBV7-9
ASSLGAFEFQPQH
>TRBJ2-7|TRBV7-9
ASSLNRGVYEQY
>TRBJ1-2|TRBV6-1
ATVANYGYT
>TRBJ1-5|TRBV19
ASSIRDRDNQPQH
>TRBJ2-3|TRBV5-8
ASSLLAGGPTDTQY
>TRBJ2-2|TRBV5-4
ASSPLAGEGGELF
>TRBJ2-7|TRBV10-3
AISEEYEQY
>TRBJ2-1|TRBV19
ASSRTSGGLEQF
>TRBJ1-5|TRBV30
AWSEGVEKPQH
>TRBJ2-2|TRBV6-1
ASSEATGIAGELF
>TRBJ2-1|TRBV19
ASALAGGYNEQF
>TRBJ2-1|TRBV2
ASSLLVGLAESPVNEQF